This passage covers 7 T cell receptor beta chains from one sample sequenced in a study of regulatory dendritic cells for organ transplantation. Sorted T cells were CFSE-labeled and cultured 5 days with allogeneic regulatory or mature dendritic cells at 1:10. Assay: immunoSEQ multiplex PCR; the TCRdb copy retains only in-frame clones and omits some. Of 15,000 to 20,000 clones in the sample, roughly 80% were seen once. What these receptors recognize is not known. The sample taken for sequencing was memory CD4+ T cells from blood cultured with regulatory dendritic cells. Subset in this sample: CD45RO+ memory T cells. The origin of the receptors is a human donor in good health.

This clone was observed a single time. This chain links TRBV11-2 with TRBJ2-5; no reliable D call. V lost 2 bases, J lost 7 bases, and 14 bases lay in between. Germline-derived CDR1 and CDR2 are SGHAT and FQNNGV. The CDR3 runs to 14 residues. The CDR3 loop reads CASSLPLPPGTQYF. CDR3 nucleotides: TGTGCCAGCAGCTTACCCTTGCCCCCGGGGACCCAGTACTTC.

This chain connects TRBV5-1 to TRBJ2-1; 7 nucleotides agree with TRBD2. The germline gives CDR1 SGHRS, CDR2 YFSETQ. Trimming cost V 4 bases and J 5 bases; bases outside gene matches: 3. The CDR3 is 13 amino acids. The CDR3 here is CASSGTTNNEQFF. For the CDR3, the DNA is TGCGCCAGCAGCGGGACTACCAACAATGAGCAGTTCTTC.

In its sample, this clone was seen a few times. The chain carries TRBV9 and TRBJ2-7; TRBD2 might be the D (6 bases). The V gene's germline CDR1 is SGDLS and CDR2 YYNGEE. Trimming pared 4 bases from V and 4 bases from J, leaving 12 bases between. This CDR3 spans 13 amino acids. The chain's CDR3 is CASSPDGGYEQYF. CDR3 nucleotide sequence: TGTGCCAGCAGCCCCGATGGGGGGTACGAGCAGTACTTC.

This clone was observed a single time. As DNA, the CDR3 is TGTGCCAGCAGCCCTGAATTGCAGGGGAGGACTGAAGCTTTCTTT. Translation: CASSPELQGRTEAFF. The genes are TRBV5-4 and TRBJ1-1; tentatively, D is TRBD1 (6 bases). The CDR3 sequence is 15 residues long. The germline V gene encodes CDR1 SGHNT and CDR2 YYREEE (reference sequence). V was shortened by 4 bases and J by 5 bases, with 18 bases between the two germline ends. Full variable domain (rest looked up from reference TRBV5-4 and TRBJ1-1): ETGVTQSPTHLIKTRGQQVTLRCSSQSGHNTVSWYQQALGQGPQFIFQYYREEENGRGNFPPRFSGLQFPNYSSELNVNALELDDSALYLCASSPELQGRTEAFFGQGTRLTVV.

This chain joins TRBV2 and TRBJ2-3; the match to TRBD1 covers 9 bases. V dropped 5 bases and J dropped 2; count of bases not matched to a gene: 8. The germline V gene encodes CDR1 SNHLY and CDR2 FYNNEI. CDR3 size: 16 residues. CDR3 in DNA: TGTGCCAGCAGTCAAATGACAGGGGGAAACACAGATACGCAGTATTTT. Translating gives CASSQMTGGNTDTQYF.

Here the CDR3 DNA reads TGTGCCAGTAGTATGAGAAGCCAATCGGAAACTGAAGCTTTCTTT. Translating it yields CASSMRSQSETEAFF. This chain uses TRBV19 with TRBJ1-1; the D is unclear. Trimming removed 3 bases at V and 5 bases at J, with 16 bases between. Germline-derived CDR1 and CDR2 are LNHDA and SQIVND (reference sequence). The length of the CDR3 is 15 residues.

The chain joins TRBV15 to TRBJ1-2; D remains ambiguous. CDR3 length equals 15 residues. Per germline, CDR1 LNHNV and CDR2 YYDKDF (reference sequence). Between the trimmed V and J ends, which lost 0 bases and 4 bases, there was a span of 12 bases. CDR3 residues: CATSRDWAAGYGYTF. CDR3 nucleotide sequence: TGTGCCACCAGCAGAGACTGGGCAGCGGGCTATGGCTACACCTTC.